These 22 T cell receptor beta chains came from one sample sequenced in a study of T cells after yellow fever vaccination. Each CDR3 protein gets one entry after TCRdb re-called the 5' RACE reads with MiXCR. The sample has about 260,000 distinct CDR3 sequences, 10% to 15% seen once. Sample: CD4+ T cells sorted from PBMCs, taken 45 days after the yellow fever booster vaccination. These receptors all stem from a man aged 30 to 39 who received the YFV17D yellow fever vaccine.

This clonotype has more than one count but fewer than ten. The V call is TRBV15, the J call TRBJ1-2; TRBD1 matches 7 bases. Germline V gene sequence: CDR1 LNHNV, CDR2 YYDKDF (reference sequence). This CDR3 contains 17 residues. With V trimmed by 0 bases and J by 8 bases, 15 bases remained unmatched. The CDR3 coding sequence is TGTGCCACCAGCAGAGACACCACTGCCAGGGGGTATGACGGCTACACCTTC. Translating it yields CATSRDTTARGYDGYTF.

In nucleotides, the CDR3 is TGTGCCAGCAGCCCCGGGACTAGCGGGAGAGGTGGGCAGTACTTC. This gives the protein CASSPGTSGRGGQYF. J is TRBJ2-7 and V is TRBV3-1; 14 positions match TRBD2. Germline CDR1 and CDR2: LGHDT and YNNKEL (reference sequence). This CDR3 contains 15 residues. V was pared by 4 bases and J by 9 bases, with 8 bases of the junction left unmatched.

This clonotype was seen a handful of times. The CDR3 reads CSAPGLAVEQFF. CDR3 DNA: TGCAGTGCTCCGGGACTAGCGGTAGAGCAGTTCTTC. This chain uses TRBV20-1 with TRBJ2-1; 11 bases align to TRBD2. The V and J ends lost 5 bases and 10 bases, in that order; junction bases with no gene match: 4. This CDR3 is 12 amino acids long. Per the germline V gene, CDR1 is DFQATT and CDR2 is SNEGSKA (reference sequence).

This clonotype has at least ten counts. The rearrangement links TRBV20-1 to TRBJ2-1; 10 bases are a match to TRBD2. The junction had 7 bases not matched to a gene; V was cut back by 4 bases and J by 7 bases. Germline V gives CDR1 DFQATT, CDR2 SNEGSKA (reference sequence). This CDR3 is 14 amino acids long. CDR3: CSATRTGLANEQFF. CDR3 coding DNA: TGCAGTGCTACAAGGACGGGACTAGCGAATGAGCAGTTCTTC.

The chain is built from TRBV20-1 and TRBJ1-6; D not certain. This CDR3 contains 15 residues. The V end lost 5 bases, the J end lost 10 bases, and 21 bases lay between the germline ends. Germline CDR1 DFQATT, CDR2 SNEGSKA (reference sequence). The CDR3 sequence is CSASPAVGRKSPLHF. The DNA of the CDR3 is TGCAGTGCTTCACCGGCGGTGGGTAGGAAGTCACCCCTCCACTTT.

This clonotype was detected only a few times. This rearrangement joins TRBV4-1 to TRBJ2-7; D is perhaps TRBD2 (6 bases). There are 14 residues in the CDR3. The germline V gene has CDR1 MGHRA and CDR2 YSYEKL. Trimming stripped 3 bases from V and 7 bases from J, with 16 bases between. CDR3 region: CASSQDYRTGEQYF. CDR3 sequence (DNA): TGCGCCAGCAGCCAGGACTACAGGACGGGAGAGCAGTACTTC.

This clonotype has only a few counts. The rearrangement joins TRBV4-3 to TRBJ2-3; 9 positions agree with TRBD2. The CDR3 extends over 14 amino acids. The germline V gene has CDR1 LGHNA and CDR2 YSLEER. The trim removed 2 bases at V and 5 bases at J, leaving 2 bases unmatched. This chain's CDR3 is CASSQIAGEDTQYF. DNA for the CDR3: TGCGCCAGCAGCCAAATAGCGGGAGAAGATACGCAGTATTTT.

CDR3 region: CASSATLNTGELFF. In DNA, the CDR3 is TGTGCCAGCAGCGCGACCTTGAACACCGGGGAGCTGTTTTTT. V is TRBV7-2 and J is TRBJ2-2; D gene ambiguous. In germline, CDR1 is SGHTA, CDR2 FQGNSA. V was pared by 5 bases and J by 1 base, with 8 bases between. The CDR3 covers 14 residues.

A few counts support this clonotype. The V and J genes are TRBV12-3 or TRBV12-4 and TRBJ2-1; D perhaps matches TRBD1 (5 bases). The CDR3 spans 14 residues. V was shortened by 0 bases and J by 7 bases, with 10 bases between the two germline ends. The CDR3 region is CASSLAQGRNEQFF. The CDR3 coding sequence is TGTGCCAGCAGTTTAGCGCAGGGTCGGAATGAGCAGTTCTTC.

DNA of the CDR3: TGTGCCAGCAGCCCCCTGGGACTAGCGGGGCGCTACGAGCAGTACTTC. Its translation: CASSPLGLAGRYEQYF. The V gene is TRBV27, the J gene TRBJ2-7; 13 nucleotides align to TRBD2. There are 16 residues in the CDR3. Germline assignment: CDR1 MNHEY and CDR2 SMNVEV (reference sequence). After removal of 6 bases from V and 3 bases from J, the junction contained 8 bases not matched to a gene.

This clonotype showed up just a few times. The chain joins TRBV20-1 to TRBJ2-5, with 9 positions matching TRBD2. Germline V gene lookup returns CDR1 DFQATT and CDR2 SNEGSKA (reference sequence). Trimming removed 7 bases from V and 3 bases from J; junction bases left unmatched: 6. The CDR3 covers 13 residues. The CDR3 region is CSGTAGGEETQYF. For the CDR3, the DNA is TGCAGTGGGACAGCGGGAGGCGAAGAGACCCAGTACTTC.

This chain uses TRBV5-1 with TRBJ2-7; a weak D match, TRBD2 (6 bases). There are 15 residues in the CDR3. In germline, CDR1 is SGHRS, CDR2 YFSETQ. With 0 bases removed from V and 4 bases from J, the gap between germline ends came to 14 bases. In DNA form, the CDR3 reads TGCGCCAGCAGCTTGGTACGGGGGTTACAATACGAGCAGTACTTC. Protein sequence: CASSLVRGLQYEQYF.

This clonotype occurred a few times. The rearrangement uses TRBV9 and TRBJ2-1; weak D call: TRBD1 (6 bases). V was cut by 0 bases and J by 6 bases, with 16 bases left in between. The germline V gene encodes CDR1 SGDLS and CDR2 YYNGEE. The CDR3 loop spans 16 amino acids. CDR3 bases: TGTGCCAGCAGCGTAGTCCGAAAGACAGGACCCAATGAGCAGTTCTTC. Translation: CASSVVRKTGPNEQFF.

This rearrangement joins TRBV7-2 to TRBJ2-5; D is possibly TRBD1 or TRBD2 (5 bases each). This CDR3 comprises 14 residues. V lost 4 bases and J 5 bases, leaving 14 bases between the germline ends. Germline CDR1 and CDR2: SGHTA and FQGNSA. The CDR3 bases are TGTGCCAGCAGCTCCGGACAACGGAGGGAGACCCAGTACTTC. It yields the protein CASSSGQRRETQYF. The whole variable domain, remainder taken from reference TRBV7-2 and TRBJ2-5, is GAGVSQSPSNKVTEKGKDVELRCDPISGHTALYWYRQSLGQGLEFLIYFQGNSAPDKSGLPSDRFSAERTGGSVSTLTIQRTQQEDSAVYLCASSSGQRRETQYFGPGTRLLVL.

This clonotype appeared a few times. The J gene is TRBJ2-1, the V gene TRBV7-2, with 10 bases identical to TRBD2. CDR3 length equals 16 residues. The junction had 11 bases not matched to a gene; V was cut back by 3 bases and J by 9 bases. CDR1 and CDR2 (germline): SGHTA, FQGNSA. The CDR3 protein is CASSLVLAGAPGEQFF. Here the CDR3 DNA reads TGTGCCAGCAGCTTGGTTCTAGCGGGAGCGCCTGGTGAGCAGTTCTTC.

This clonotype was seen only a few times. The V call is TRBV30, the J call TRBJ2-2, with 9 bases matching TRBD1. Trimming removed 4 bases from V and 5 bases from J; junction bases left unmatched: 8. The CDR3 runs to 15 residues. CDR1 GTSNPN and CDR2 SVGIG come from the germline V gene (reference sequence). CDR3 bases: TGTGCCTGGACCTGGGACAGGGTGAGGACCGGGGAGCTGTTTTTT. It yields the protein CAWTWDRVRTGELFF.

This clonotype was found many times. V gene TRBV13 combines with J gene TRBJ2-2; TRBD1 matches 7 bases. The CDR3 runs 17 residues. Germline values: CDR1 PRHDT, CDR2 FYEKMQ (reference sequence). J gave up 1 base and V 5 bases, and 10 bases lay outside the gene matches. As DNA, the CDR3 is TGTGCCAGCAGCGCTCCACAGGGGAGAAGGAACACCGGGGAGCTGTTTTTT. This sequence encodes CASSAPQGRRNTGELFF.

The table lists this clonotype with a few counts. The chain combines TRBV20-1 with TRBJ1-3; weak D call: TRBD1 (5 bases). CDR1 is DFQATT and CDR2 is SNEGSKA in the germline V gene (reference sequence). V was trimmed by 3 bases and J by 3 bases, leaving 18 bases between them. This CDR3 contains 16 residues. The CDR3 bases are TGCAGTGCTAGCTACAGGAGCGCCTCGGGTGGAAACACCATATATTTT. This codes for CSASYRSASGGNTIYF.

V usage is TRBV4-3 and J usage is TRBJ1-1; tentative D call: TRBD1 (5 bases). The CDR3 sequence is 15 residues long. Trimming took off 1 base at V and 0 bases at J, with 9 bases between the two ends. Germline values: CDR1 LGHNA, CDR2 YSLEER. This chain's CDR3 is CASSQVMGVNTEAFF. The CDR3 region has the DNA TGCGCCAGCAGCCAAGTTATGGGGGTGAACACTGAAGCTTTCTTT.

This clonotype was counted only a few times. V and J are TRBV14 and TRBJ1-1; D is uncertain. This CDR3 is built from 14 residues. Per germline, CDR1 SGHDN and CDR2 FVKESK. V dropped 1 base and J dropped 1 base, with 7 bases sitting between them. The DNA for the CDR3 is TGTGCCAGCAGCCAAGTACATAAGAACACTGAAGCTTTCTTT. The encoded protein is CASSQVHKNTEAFF.

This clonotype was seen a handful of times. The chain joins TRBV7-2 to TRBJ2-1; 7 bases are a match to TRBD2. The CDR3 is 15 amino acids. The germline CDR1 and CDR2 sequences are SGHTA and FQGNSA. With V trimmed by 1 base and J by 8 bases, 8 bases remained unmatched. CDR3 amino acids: CASSLVAGVIDEQFF. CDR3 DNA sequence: TGTGCCAGCAGCTTAGTGGCGGGAGTTATCGATGAGCAGTTCTTC.

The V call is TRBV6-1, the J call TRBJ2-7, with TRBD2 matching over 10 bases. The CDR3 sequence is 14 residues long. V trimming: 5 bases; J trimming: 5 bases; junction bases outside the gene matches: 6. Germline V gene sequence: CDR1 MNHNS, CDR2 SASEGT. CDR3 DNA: TGTGCCAGCAGTACCCTAGCGGGAGCCCACGAGCAGTACTTC. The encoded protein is CASSTLAGAHEQYF.